This T cell receptor beta chain appears in the sequencing data of a study of CD8+ T cells in alopecia areata (dated by TCRdb to 2016 to 2019). Some background on the complete study: The treated patients took part in an open-label pilot trial in which moderate-to-severe alopecia areata was treated with oral tofacitinib at 5 to 10 mg twice daily. immunoSEQ multiplex PCR using 35 Vbeta forward primers and 13 Jbeta reverse primers was used to amplify TCRbeta CDR3 regions. Clonality in the scalp was compared among normal scalp (n=4), patchy alopecia areata scalp (n=8), and alopecia totalis/universalis scalp (n=8). Scalp tissue and sorted CD4+ and CD8+ peripheral blood T cells from patchy and totalis/universalis alopecia areata patients and from healthy controls were covered by human TCRbeta sequencing. Patients received tofacitinib for 6 to 18 months and were then followed off drug for 6 months to check for delayed response and recurrence. Disease severity in treated patients was measured with the SALT score, which quantifies the percentage of affected scalp surface area. High-throughput TCRbeta sequencing was used to examine T cell clonal expansion in alopecia areata in both the C3H/HeJ mouse model and human patients. RNA was obtained with the PAXgene miRNA kit for fixed scalp, the miRNeasy kit for PBMCs, and the RNeasy kit for mouse skin. Biopsies were taken from tofacitinib-treated patients at baseline and again at 4 and 24 weeks into treatment, and several of those patients also had a later scalp biopsy.

The full study reports these points: Scalp TCR repertoire analysis is complicated because resident alphabeta T cells in normal human skin are also sequenced, whereas mouse skin is dominated by gammadelta T cells. Tofacitinib significantly decreased scalp clonality and the number of expanded CD8+ clones among the top 100 scalp clones. Compared with mice, TCR sequences shared between patients were less clear, possibly partly because of HLA diversity across the patient population. Compared with normal scalp, lesional scalp had higher clonality and more expanded CD8+ clones, particularly in alopecia totalis/universalis, a pattern that suggests antigenic drive. During tofacitinib treatment, many expanded lesional clones stuck around in both scalp and blood, and this persistence may partly explain why relapse happens after treatment is stopped. Because the treated cohort was small and had just a single nonresponder, larger studies are needed to establish links between baseline CD8+ expansion and response.

Trimming costs V 3 bases and J 4 bases, and their ends lie 9 bases apart. Including cysteine and phenylalanine, the CDR3 has 13 amino acids. The CDR3 DNA has 39 bases and is translated from base 1. As encoded in the germline V gene (reference sequence), CDR1 is LNHNV while CDR2 is YYDKDF. A note on this clone: No cognate antigen has been identified for it. The input lacks base qualities; no much larger clone sits a single base away.

The treatment or condition label of this sample denotes: oral pan-JAK inhibitor, 5-10 mg twice daily. Lesional scalp punch biopsies and peripheral blood were collected from alopecia areata patients. PBMCs were isolated by density centrifugation and stained for CD3, CD4 and CD8, after which CD4+ and CD8+ T cells were sorted on a FACSAria. The receptor library was made with the immunoSEQ multiplex PCR assay. RNA was extracted from all samples and reverse transcribed into cDNA, which served as template for TCR sequencing. SuperScript III was used for first-strand cDNA synthesis, primed with a 2:1 mix of oligo-dT and random hexamers. A synthetic immune receptor repertoire was used to assess amplification bias, and residual bias was removed computationally. Per the source publication's procedure: Raw reads were preprocessed to remove errors, and CDR3 was defined according to IMGT conventions as the region from the conserved cysteine to phenylalanine. To get clonality, Shannon entropy was normalized by log2 of the number of productive unique TCRs and the result was subtracted from 1. Whether scalp clones were CD4 or CD8 was inferred by matching scalp TCRbeta sequences against CD4 and CD8 repertoires sorted from blood. TCRdb limited this immuneACCESS table to in-frame rearrangements with V and J called. A share of clones is missing; checked studies link under half to unresolved V genes, and the rest is unexplained. V, J and clone size derive from that table, while D and trimming were established from the DNA sequence. The sample table shows some 100,000 clones, and roughly three fifths are seen once. Together, the top ten hold 16% of the sample.

The rearrangement combines TRBV15 with TRBJ1-1; there is no confident call for the D gene. The sequenced sample was CD8+ T cells sorted from blood, obtained at approximately week 60, from a patient treated with tofacitinib. This clonotype originated in a human donor with alopecia areata. In nucleotide form, the sequence is TGTGCCACCAGCAGCAGACATCCCACTGAAGCTTTCTTT. Translated, this gives CATSSRHPTEAFF.